This entry lists 27 T cell receptor beta chains sequenced from one sample in a study of tumor-infiltrating lymphocytes in oesophageal squamous cell carcinoma. One entry per CDR3 protein results from TCRdb running MiXCR on the PCR reads. The sample records over 14,000 distinct CDR3 sequences, approximately 45% being singletons. Specimen: blood. These receptors were obtained from a male donor with esophageal squamous cell carcinoma.

Only a few counts were recorded for this clonotype. The chain has TRBV7-8 and TRBJ2-1; D unclear. Germline V lookup: CDR1 SGHVS, CDR2 FQNEAQ. Trimming cost V 6 bases and J 6 bases, with 9 bases left between them. The CDR3 has 12 amino acids. CDR3 residues: CASSYVSNEQFF. The CDR3 DNA is TGTGCCAGCAGTTACGTCTCCAATGAGCAGTTCTTC.

V gene TRBV7-3 combines with J gene TRBJ2-1; D unclear. The DNA end favors TRBJ2-7, so the J call may be wrong. The length of the CDR3 is 12 residues. CDR1 and CDR2 (germline): SGHTA, FQGTGA. CDR3 coding DNA: TGTGCCAGCAGCTTAATCCCTGGTGAGCAGTACTTC. Amino acid sequence: CASSLIPGEQYF.

The chain couples TRBV11-2 to TRBJ2-7, with D possibly TRBD1 on 5 matching bases. Germline CDR1 SGHAT, CDR2 FQNNGV. The CDR3 is 15 amino acids. V was pared by 2 bases and J by 4 bases, with 15 bases between. In DNA, the CDR3 is TGTGCCAGCAGCTTAAAAGGGGCAGGCCCATACGAGCAGTACTTC. Translation: CASSLKGAGPYEQYF.

The J gene is TRBJ2-1, the V gene TRBV7-6, with D perhaps TRBD2 (6 bases). Germline assignment: CDR1 SGHVS and CDR2 FNYEAQ. The CDR3 is 16 amino acids. The ends were cut back, 5 bases at V and 2 bases at J, with 16 bases in the middle. The CDR3 sequence is CASSPEDYLAYNEQFF. CDR3 coding DNA: TGTGCCAGCAGCCCCGAGGACTACCTAGCCTACAATGAGCAGTTCTTC.

This clonotype has a single count. The CDR3: CASSLSGQGIPVAKNIQYF. In nucleotides, the CDR3 is TGTGCCAGCAGTTTATCTGGACAGGGGATCCCTGTAGCCAAAAACATTCAGTACTTC. V is TRBV12-3 or TRBV12-4 and J is TRBJ2-1; TRBD1 agrees at 9 bases. The J call may be in error: the DNA end matches TRBJ2-4 better. The CDR3 loop spans 19 amino acids.

This clonotype qualifies as medium-sized. The V and J genes are TRBV7-3 and TRBJ2-1, with D unclear. The CDR3 is 13 residues long. Germline V gene lookup returns CDR1 SGHTA and CDR2 FQGTGA. Trimming removed 3 bases from V and 4 bases from J, with 7 bases in between. The CDR3 coding sequence is TGTGCCAGCAGCTTCTTCCCATACAATGAGCAGTTCTTC. This sequence encodes CASSFFPYNEQFF.

Here the CDR3 reads CASSEGGLAKTQYF. Here the CDR3 DNA reads TGTGCCAGCAGCGAAGGGGGACTAGCGAAGACCCAGTACTTC. The chain links TRBV7-3 to TRBJ2-1, with 10 bases identical to TRBD2. The J call may be wrong; the DNA end is better matched by TRBJ2-5. The germline gives CDR1 SGHTA, CDR2 FQGTGA. The CDR3 spans 14 residues.

Only a few counts were recorded for this clonotype. The J gene is TRBJ2-4, the V gene TRBV27; 7 bases fit TRBD2. This CDR3 is built from 15 residues. The junction had 14 bases not matched to a gene; V was cut back by 2 bases and J by 13 bases. Germline values: CDR1 MNHEY, CDR2 SMNVEV (reference sequence). CDR3 loop: CASSLRLALVNEQYF. DNA of the CDR3: TGTGCCAGCAGTTTAAGACTAGCTCTCGTCAATGAGCAGTACTTC.

This clonotype has a count of ten or more. The chain joins TRBV6-1 to TRBJ2-7; no definite D call. The germline CDR1 and CDR2 sequences are MNHNS and SASEGT. CDR3 length equals 12 residues. In nucleotides, the CDR3 is TGTGCGGTCGGGCCCCACGTTAATGAGCAGTACTTC. Encoded protein: CAVGPHVNEQYF.

This clonotype was detected ten times or more. The CDR3 DNA reads TGTGCCAGCAGTTATAAGGGGTTCACCTACGAGCAGTACTTC. It translates to CASSYKGFTYEQYF. V and J are TRBV6-1 and TRBJ2-7, with D maybe TRBD1 (5 bases). V dropped 5 bases and J dropped 2 bases, with 13 bases sitting between them. The CDR3 has 14 amino acids. Germline values: CDR1 MNHNS, CDR2 SASEGT.

This sequence joins TRBV7-2 and TRBJ2-7; D is possibly TRBD2 (7 bases). The last part of the DNA fits TRBJ2-1 better; the J call may be wrong. The CDR3 length is 15 residues. In germline, CDR1 is SGHTA, CDR2 FQGNSA. CDR3 coding DNA: TGTGCCAGCAGCTCCTGGAAGGGGGGGTACAATGAGCAGTTCTTC. It specifies CASSSWKGGYNEQFF.

The genes are TRBV6-1 and TRBJ2-1; TRBD1 matches 7 bases. V shed 8 bases and J 0 bases; nucleotides not matched to a gene: 4. This CDR3 spans 14 amino acids. Germline V gene data show CDR1 as MNHNS and CDR2 as SASEGT. The CDR3 spells CASSTGSSYNEQFF. The CDR3, as DNA: TGTGCCAGCTCGACAGGGAGCTCCTACAATGAGCAGTTCTTC.

This clonotype has at least ten counts. Sequence at one end of the junction differs from germline and may be a read error. The CDR3 protein is CASSLTGGDTGELYF. CDR3 sequence (DNA): TGTGCTAGCAGCTTGACAGGGGGCGACACCGGGGAGCTGTATTTT. This chain uses TRBV7-7 with TRBJ2-3; TRBD1 aligns across 10 bases. Germline V gene lookup returns CDR1 SSHAT and CDR2 FNYEAQ (reference sequence). This CDR3 comprises 15 residues.

The chain is built from TRBV19 and TRBJ2-4, with 7 nucleotides matching TRBD1. The DNA matches TRBJ2-5 better at its end, which makes the J call doubtful. Germline assignment: CDR1 LNHDA and CDR2 SQIVND (reference sequence). The CDR3 length is 14 residues. CDR3 coding DNA: TGTGCCAGTAGTCCCCGGGACAGACAAGAGACCCAGTACTTC. Translating it yields CASSPRDRQETQYF.

This clonotype was counted many times. V is TRBV7-2 and J is TRBJ2-3, with 7 bases identical to TRBD2. V shed 4 bases, J shed 0 bases, and the junction held 4 bases outside the gene matches. Germline assignment: CDR1 SGHTA and CDR2 FQGNSA. This CDR3 is built from 15 residues. CDR3 residues: CASSSKRGSTDTQYF. The CDR3, as DNA: TGTGCCAGCAGCTCGAAGCGGGGCAGCACAGATACGCAGTATTTT. Full variable domain (remainder filled in from reference TRBV7-2 and TRBJ2-3): GAGVSQSPSNKVTEKGKDVELRCDPISGHTALYWYRQSLGQGLEFLIYFQGNSAPDKSGLPSDRFSAERTGGSVSTLTIQRTQQEDSAVYLCASSSKRGSTDTQYFGPGTRLTVL.

This clonotype has at least ten counts. This sequence joins TRBV11-3 and TRBJ1-2, with D possibly being TRBD1 (6 bases). Germline assignment: CDR1 SGHNT and CDR2 YENEEA. The CDR3 is 17 residues long. V was clipped by 5 bases and J by 2 bases, with 21 bases between them. DNA of the CDR3: TGTGCCAGCAGCCCCTCGGTGGGCGGACAGTGGAACTATGGCTACACCTTC. This encodes CASSPSVGGQWNYGYTF.

This clonotype is judged medium-sized. The rearrangement uses TRBV7-6 and TRBJ2-1, with unresolved D. The J call is doubtful: the DNA matches TRBJ2-7 better. Germline V CDR1 and CDR2: SGHVS, FNYEAQ. The CDR3 totals 16 residues. The CDR3 DNA sequence: TGTGCCAGCAGCTTAGGATCGGCATATTCCTACAATGAGCAGTACTTC. Translated: CASSLGSAYSYNEQYF.

This clonotype was observed many times. This chain joins TRBV7-8 and TRBJ2-7; D tentatively reads TRBD1 or TRBD2 (5 bases each). Trimming removed 3 bases at V and 1 base at J, with 13 bases between. The germline CDR1 and CDR2 sequences are SGHVS and FQNEAQ. This CDR3 has 15 residues. The CDR3 DNA follows: TGTGCCAGCAGCTTGTTCCAGGGACCTTCCTACGAGCAGTACTTC. Residues: CASSLFQGPSYEQYF. Variable domain in full (rest from reference TRBV7-8 and TRBJ2-7): GAGVSQSPRYKVAKRGQDVALRCDPISGHVSLFWYQQALGQGPEFLTYFQNEAQLDKSGLPSDRFFAERPEGSVSTLKIQRTQQEDSAVYLCASSLFQGPSYEQYFGPGTRLTVT.

CDR3: CASSQWTGAGNTIYF. The CDR3 bases are TGTGCCAGCAGCCAATGGACAGGGGCTGGAAACACCATATATTTT. This rearrangement joins TRBV7-9 to TRBJ1-3; 9 nucleotides line up with TRBD1. V lost 5 bases, J lost 2 bases, and 4 bases stayed unmatched. The germline CDR1 and CDR2 sequences are SEHNR and FQNEAQ (reference sequence). This CDR3 region has 15 residues.

This clonotype ranks as large. This chain uses TRBV7-2 with TRBJ2-3, with 11 bases lining up with TRBD1. V was clipped by 1 base and J by 2 bases; unmatched bases: 5. Germline values: CDR1 SGHTA, CDR2 FQGNSA. The CDR3 is made up of 17 amino acids. This chain's CDR3 is CASSLVGTGGFTDTQYF. The DNA for the CDR3 is TGTGCCAGCAGCTTAGTTGGGACAGGGGGTTTCACAGATACGCAGTATTTT.

This clonotype was detected a few times. This sequence joins TRBV7-2 and TRBJ2-5; D possibly uses TRBD1 or TRBD2 (6 bases each). Looked up from germline, CDR1 is SGHTA and CDR2 is FQGNSA. V was pared by 5 bases and J by 4 bases, with 11 bases between. The CDR3 loop spans 13 amino acids. DNA for the CDR3: TGTGCCAGCAGCATGGGGGGCCCAGAGACCCAGTACTTC. Its translation: CASSMGGPETQYF. The full variable domain, its missing parts supplied by reference TRBV7-2 and TRBJ2-5, is GAGVSQSPSNKVTEKGKDVELRCDPISGHTALYWYRQSLGQGLEFLIYFQGNSAPDKSGLPSDRFSAERTGGSVSTLTIQRTQQEDSAVYLCASSMGGPETQYFGPGTRLLVL.

This clonotype turned up a few times. The chain joins TRBV7-6 to TRBJ2-3; the D gene could be TRBD1 or TRBD2 (5 bases each). The CDR3 covers 16 residues. Trimming removed 1 base at V and 4 bases at J, with 15 bases between. Germline V gene lookup returns CDR1 SGHVS and CDR2 FNYEAQ. CDR3 loop: CASSLGTRGRADTQYF. DNA of the CDR3: TGTGCCAGCAGCTTAGGGACACGGGGTCGGGCAGATACGCAGTATTTT.

Turning to this clonotype: A much larger clonotype is one base distant, so this may be a read error. The genes are TRBV5-4 and TRBJ2-3, with D perhaps assigned TRBD1 or TRBD2 (5 bases each). Between the trimmed V and J ends, which lost 0 bases and 14 bases, there was a span of 22 bases. This CDR3 has 15 amino acids. Germline lookup yields CDR1 SGHNT and CDR2 YYREEE (reference sequence). The CDR3: CASSLGAGPTGELYF. The CDR3 DNA reads as TGTGCCAGCAGCTTGGGGGCAGGGCCTACCGGGGAGCTGTATTTT. Complete variable domain (other parts from reference TRBV5-4 and TRBJ2-3): ETGVTQSPTHLIKTRGQQVTLRCSSQSGHNTVSWYQQALGQGPQFIFQYYREEENGRGNFPPRFSGLQFPNYSSELNVNALELDDSALYLCASSLGAGPTGELYFGPGTRLTVL.

V gene TRBV7-3 combines with J gene TRBJ2-1; TRBD2 matches at 9 bases. The CDR3 is 15 amino acids. Germline CDR1 is SGHTA and CDR2 is FQGTGA. With 5 bases clipped from V and 8 bases from J, the junction kept 10 bases outside the gene matches. The CDR3 DNA is TGTGCCAGCAGCCTAAGCGGGAGGTATAAGGATGAGCAGTTCTTC. Its translation: CASSLSGRYKDEQFF.

Concerning this clonotype: Likely a read error: the CDR3 ends without its conserved phenylalanine or tryptophan. The limits of the CDR3 on the DNA are not certain, so only TCRdb's listed CDR3 is given. The V and J genes are TRBV7-2 and TRBJ2-1. The V gene's germline CDR1 is SGHTA and CDR2 FQGNSA. The CDR3 length equals 19 residues, ends included. Here the CDR3 reads CASSSPIRGMVSYEQYFGN.

This clonotype was detected a few times. The rearrangement uses TRBV4-1 and TRBJ2-6, with 8 bases identical to TRBD1. Germline loops: CDR1 MGHRA, CDR2 YSYEKL. After removal of 4 bases from V and 1 base from J, the junction contained 9 bases not matched to a gene. The CDR3 contains 18 residues. The CDR3 sequence: CASSLQPGQVSGANVLTF. DNA for the CDR3: TGCGCCAGCAGCCTACAACCGGGACAGGTATCTGGGGCCAACGTCCTGACTTTC.

This clonotype appeared many times. The chain combines TRBV14 with TRBJ2-1; D gene ambiguous. This CDR3 region has 14 residues. Germline CDR1 and CDR2: SGHDN and FVKESK. Trimming removed 3 bases from V and 7 bases from J, with 13 bases in between. The CDR3 is CASSQGFPFNEQFF. In DNA, the CDR3 is TGTGCCAGCAGCCAGGGTTTCCCTTTTAATGAGCAGTTCTTC.